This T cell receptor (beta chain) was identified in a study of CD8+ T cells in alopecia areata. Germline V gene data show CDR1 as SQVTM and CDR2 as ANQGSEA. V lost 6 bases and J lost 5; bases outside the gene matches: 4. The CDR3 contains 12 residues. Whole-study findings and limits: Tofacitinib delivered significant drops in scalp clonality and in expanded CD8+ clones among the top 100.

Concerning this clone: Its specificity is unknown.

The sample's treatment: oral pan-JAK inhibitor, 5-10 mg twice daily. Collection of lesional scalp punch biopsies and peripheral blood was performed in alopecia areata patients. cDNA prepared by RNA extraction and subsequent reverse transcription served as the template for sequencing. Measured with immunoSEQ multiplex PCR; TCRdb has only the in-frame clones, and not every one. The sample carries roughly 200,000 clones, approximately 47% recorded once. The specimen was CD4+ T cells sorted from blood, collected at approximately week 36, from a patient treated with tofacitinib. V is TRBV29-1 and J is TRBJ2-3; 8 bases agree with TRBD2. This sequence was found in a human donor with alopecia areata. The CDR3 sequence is CSVDGGEDTQYF. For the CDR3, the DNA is TGCAGCGTCGACGGGGGGGAAGATACGCAGTATTTT.